These 2 T cell receptor beta chains were all obtained from the same sample, sequenced in a study of Ad26.COV2.S vaccination and SARS-CoV-2 variants. The method was immunoSEQ multiplex PCR; TCRdb's version includes in-frame clones alone and lacks a portion of them. Among about half a million clones listed, 80% to 90% were seen once. The sample's treatment: around 19 received Ad26.COV2.S at low or high dose, single or two shots; roughly five received placebo; per-sample allocation not given. Samples came from day 63 after the first vaccine or placebo injection. The sequencing here drew on peripheral blood, taken in a trial of Ad26.COV2.S vaccine versus placebo. The source of these receptors is a person between 18 and 60 years old who received the Ad26.COV2.S COVID-19 vaccine or a placebo.

The gene calls are TRBV14 and TRBJ2-3; D possibly corresponds to TRBD2 (7 bases). V lost 3 bases to trimming and J lost 0 bases, with 10 bases between them. The CDR3 loop spans 15 amino acids. Germline V gene data show CDR1 as SGHDN and CDR2 as FVKESK. The CDR3 region is CASSHTGGSTDTQYF. As DNA, the CDR3 is TGTGCCAGCAGCCACACGGGGGGCAGCACAGATACGCAGTATTTT.

V gene TRBV4-3 combines with J gene TRBJ2-3; D not resolved. The CDR3 length is 15 residues. V was trimmed by 1 base and J by 4 bases, leaving 12 bases between them. The V gene's germline CDR1 is LGHNA and CDR2 YSLEER. CDR3 DNA: TGCGCCAGCAGCCAAGTCCAAAGGTTTTCAGATACGCAGTATTTT. It specifies CASSQVQRFSDTQYF.